These T cell receptor beta chains were read from a single sample in a study of T cells in Graves' hyperthyroidism and ophthalmopathy. TCRdb fed the multiplex PCR reads into MiXCR, producing one record per CDR3 protein. The sample lists under 400,000 distinct CDR3 sequences, 15% to 20% occurring once. The specimen sequenced was blood. Receptor source: a woman in her forties with Graves' ophthalmopathy. CDR3s include the opening cysteine and the closing phenylalanine or tryptophan. The D gene is left open where the match is weak. Clone size, where shown, is once, few, many, or a class for clones that have expanded.

>.|TRBV12-3/TRBV12-4|TRBJ2-4|.
CASSLAIFTDIQYF
TGTGCCAGCAGTTTAGCAATTTTTACAGACATTCAGTACTTC
>.|TRBV28|TRBJ1-2|many
CASSLSGGRGYTF
TGTGCCAGCAGTTTATCTGGGGGGCGCGGCTACACCTTC
>.|TRBV2|TRBJ2-7|many
CASSEGVSLYYEQYF
TGTGCCAGCAGTGAAGGAGTTAGCTTGTACTACGAGCAGTACTTC
>TRBD1|TRBV20-1|TRBJ2-5|many
CSAAGTAYQETQYF
TGCAGTGCGGCCGGGACAGCCTACCAAGAGACCCAGTACTTC
>.|TRBV6-1|TRBJ1-5|few
CASSGASKGFQPQHF
TGTGCCAGCAGTGGAGCCAGTAAGGGGTTTCAGCCCCAGCATTTT
>TRBD2|TRBV6-1|TRBJ2-2|.
CASSEVLAGSGGELFF
TGTGCCAGCAGTGAAGTTCTAGCGGGATCAGGCGGGGAGCTGTTTTTT
>.|TRBV5-1|TRBJ1-2|.
CASNPRQDHGYTF
TGCGCCAGCAACCCAAGACAGGATCATGGCTACACCTTC
>.|TRBV28|TRBJ1-1|many
CASSTTAAGLNTEAFF
TGTGCCAGCAGTACCACGGCGGCAGGACTGAACACTGAAGCTTTCTTT
>.|TRBV6-1|TRBJ1-1|many
CASRDTLNTEAFF
TGTGCCAGCAGGGACACTCTGAACACTGAAGCTTTCTTT
>TRBD2|TRBV28|TRBJ2-5|many
CASSSMTSGAQETQYF
TGTGCCAGCAGTTCAATGACTAGCGGGGCACAAGAGACCCAGTACTTC
>TRBD1|TRBV30|TRBJ2-6|many
CAWSVGDSWVPGANVLTF
TGTGCCTGGAGTGTAGGGGACAGCTGGGTACCTGGGGCCAACGTCCTGACTTTC
>.|TRBV12-3/TRBV12-4|TRBJ1-1|.
CASSYTSAPVNTEAFF
TGTGCCAGCAGTTACACATCGGCTCCCGTGAACACTGAAGCTTTCTTT
>.|TRBV9|TRBJ1-1|many
CASSWDTNTEAFF
TGTGCCAGCAGCTGGGACACTAACACTGAAGCTTTCTTT
>.|TRBV20-1|TRBJ2-2|many
CSARDRVSPRTGELFF
TGCAGTGCTAGAGATAGGGTCAGCCCGAGGACCGGGGAGCTGTTTTTT
>.|TRBV4-1|TRBJ1-1|many
CASSQVSNTEAFF
TGCGCCAGCAGCCAAGTTTCGAACACTGAAGCTTTCTTT
>.|TRBV5-1|TRBJ1-6|many
CASSLLGGINSPLHF
TGCGCCAGCAGCTTGCTGGGGGGCATTAATTCACCCCTCCACTTT
>.|TRBV11-2|TRBJ1-1|many
CASSYAGTVNTEAFF
TGTGCCAGCAGCTACGCCGGGACGGTGAACACTGAAGCTTTCTTT
>.|TRBV4-3|TRBJ1-3|many
CASSQDIQRNTIYF
TGCGCCAGCAGCCAAGATATCCAGAGAAACACCATATATTTT
>TRBD2|TRBV6-2/TRBV6-3|TRBJ2-5|many
CASSFAGTSGQETQYF
TGTGCCAGCAGTTTCGCCGGGACTAGCGGCCAAGAGACCCAGTACTTC
>.|TRBV28|TRBJ2-7|many
CAAGTSSSYEQYF
TGTGCCGCCGGGACTTCCAGCTCCTACGAGCAGTACTTC
>.|TRBV5-1|TRBJ1-1|many
CASSSLGRTEAFF
TGCGCCAGCAGCTCCCTAGGGAGGACTGAAGCTTTCTTT
>TRBD2|TRBV5-1|TRBJ2-7|.
CASSLSSGEVGEQYF
TGCGCCAGCAGCTTGTCTAGCGGTGAGGTGGGCGAGCAGTACTTC
>.|TRBV19|TRBJ1-1|many
CASSITFFGQLNTEAFF
TGTGCCAGTAGTATAACCTTTTTTGGGCAGCTGAACACTGAAGCTTTCTTT
>.|TRBV6-1|TRBJ2-7|.
CASSGSTTTYEQYF
TGTGCCAGCAGTGGCTCAACTACTACCTACGAGCAGTACTTC
>.|TRBV7-8|TRBJ1-5|many
CASSLVRVNQPQHF
TGTGCCAGCAGCTTAGTCAGGGTCAATCAGCCCCAGCATTTT
>TRBD1|TRBV5-1|TRBJ2-3|.
CASSTADRGGTDTQYF
TGCGCCAGCAGCACAGCCGACAGGGGGGGCACAGATACGCAGTATTTT
>TRBD2|TRBV19|TRBJ2-1|many
CASSIAGGLRDEQFF
TGTGCCAGTAGTATAGCGGGAGGGCTGAGGGATGAGCAGTTCTTC
>.|TRBV6-1|TRBJ1-5|.
CASSELPTRGQPQHF
TGTGCCAGCAGTGAACTCCCCACGAGAGGTCAGCCCCAGCATTTT
>.|TRBV29-1|TRBJ2-7|many
CSVSRTVPSYEQYF
TGCAGCGTTTCCCGGACTGTGCCCTCCTACGAGCAGTACTTC
>.|TRBV28|TRBJ2-7|.
CASRGISSYEQYF
TGTGCCAGCAGGGGGATAAGCTCCTACGAGCAGTACTTC
>.|TRBV28|TRBJ2-7|many
CASSFGGRNEQYF
TGTGCCAGCAGTTTTGGGGGAAGGAACGAGCAGTACTTC
>TRBD2|TRBV13|TRBJ2-7|many
CASSFRLAGDYEQYF
TGTGCCAGCAGCTTTCGACTAGCGGGGGACTACGAGCAGTACTTC
>.|TRBV6-1|TRBJ2-5|.
CASSELRLGMTSQETQYF
TGTGCCAGCAGTGAATTGCGATTGGGCATGACTTCACAAGAGACCCAGTACTTC
>TRBD1|TRBV28|TRBJ1-5|many
CASSTGEPQPQHF
TGTGCCAGCAGTACAGGGGAGCCTCAGCCCCAGCATTTT
>.|TRBV2|TRBJ2-5|few
CAGRLDRQETQYF
TGTGCCGGACGATTAGACAGACAAGAGACCCAGTACTTC
>TRBD1|TRBV19|TRBJ2-2|few
CASSPNTGTGGVGLATGELFF
TGTGCCAGTAGTCCGAATACCGGGACAGGGGGCGTCGGACTAGCGACCGGGGAGCTGTTTTTT
>.|TRBV15|TRBJ2-5|.
CATSRDGGLETQYF
TGTGCCACCAGCAGAGATGGAGGGTTAGAGACCCAGTACTTC